The sequence of this T cell receptor beta chain was determined in a study of cytomegalovirus exposure and HLA in healthy donors. Overall study: An analysis done earlier identified 90 million to 120 million unique TCR beta sequences from about 180 million T cells. Study results and limitations: Researchers reported in a later analysis that a missense DCLRE1C variant was tied to TCR beta V- and J-gene trimming. Across HLA loci, a later analysis found differing TCR association rates, with DRB1 most and HLA-C fewest.

V lost 4 bases to trimming and J lost 8 bases; unmatched junction nucleotides: 7. Germline V CDR1 and CDR2: SGDLS, YYNGEE. This CDR3 is 14 amino acids long. The PCR had 60 Vbeta and 13 Jbeta primers. Assay used: immunoSEQ multiplex PCR; TCRdb lists only in-frame clones, some missing. The sample gives 200,000 or so clones, 87% of which show up once; 0.2% to 0.3% is in the top ten. Note on this clone: Its antigen remains unidentified.

This receptor was taken from a girl in the first two years of life in good health and CMV-seronegative. The rearrangement joins TRBV9 to TRBJ2-7, with 12 bases lining up with TRBD1. Sequencing input: PBMCs. The chain's CDR3 is CASSFGTGGGKQYF. The CDR3 DNA is TGTGCCAGCAGCTTCGGGACAGGGGGCGGGAAGCAGTACTTC.